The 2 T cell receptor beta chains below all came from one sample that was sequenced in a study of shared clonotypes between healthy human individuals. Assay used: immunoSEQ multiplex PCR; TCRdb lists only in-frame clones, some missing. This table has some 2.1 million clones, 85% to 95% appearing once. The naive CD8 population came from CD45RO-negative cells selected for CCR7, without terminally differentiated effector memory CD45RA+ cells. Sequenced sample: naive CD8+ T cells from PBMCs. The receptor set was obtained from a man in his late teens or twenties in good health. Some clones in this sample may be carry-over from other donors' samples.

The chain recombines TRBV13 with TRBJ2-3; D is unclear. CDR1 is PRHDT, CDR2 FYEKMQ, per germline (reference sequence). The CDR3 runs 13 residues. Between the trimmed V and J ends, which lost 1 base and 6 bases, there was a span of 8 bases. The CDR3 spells CASSLEVADTQYF. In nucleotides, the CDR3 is TGTGCCAGCAGCTTAGAGGTAGCCGATACGCAGTATTTT.

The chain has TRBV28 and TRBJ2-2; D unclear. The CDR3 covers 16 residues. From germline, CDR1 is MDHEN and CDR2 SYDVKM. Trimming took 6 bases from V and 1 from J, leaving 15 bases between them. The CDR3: CASSQRSELNTGELFF. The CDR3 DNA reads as TGTGCCAGCAGCCAAAGGTCGGAACTGAACACCGGGGAGCTGTTTTTT.